There are a few counts of the clone carrying this T cell receptor (beta chain). The entry originates in a study of response to subunit inactivated influenza vaccine. TCRdb reprocessed the RT-PCR reads via MiXCR and lists one record per CDR3 protein. This sample has roughly 540,000 distinct CDR3 sequences; approximately 24% occur once, and the top ten carry 2.5% to 3.5%. CDR1 is MNHEY and CDR2 is SVGAGI in the germline V gene. Trimming cost V 2 bases and J 2 bases, with 13 bases left between them. The CDR3 runs to 16 residues. These data also formed part of another study, on T cells expressing NK-cell markers. From that study: cDNA encoding TCR beta was synthesized via 5'RACE template switching incorporating UMIs. Sorted CD3+CD56+NKG2C+, CD3+CD56+NKG2C- and CD3+CD56-NKG2C+ T-cell subsets were beta-chain profiled. The share of CD8+ T cells held by dominant NKG2C+ clonotypes was roughly 1.0-8% in roughly 6 donors. These clonotypes, the leaders elsewhere, also led the CD3+CD56-NKG2C+ fraction in a handful of donors.

The sample consisted of CD4+ T cells sorted from PBMCs, taken 11 to 12 days after vaccination. This clonotype was obtained from a man aged 50 to 59 who received an inactivated influenza vaccine. The genes are TRBV6-5 and TRBJ1-5, with no clear D. The DNA of the CDR3 is TGTGCCAGCAGTTACGGGCTTGGGGTGGGCAATCAGCCCCAGCATTTT. The encoded protein is CASSYGLGVGNQPQHF.